This T cell receptor beta chain was identified in a study of cytomegalovirus exposure and HLA in healthy donors. Each donor was healthy, and each was a bone marrow donor. Donors were nominally healthy when sampled, though unrecorded immune exposures were likely. The CDR3 consists of 16 residues. With 2 bases removed from V and 2 bases from J, the gap between germline ends came to 14 bases. CDR1 and CDR2 from the germline V gene are MNHNY and SVGAGI (reference sequence). The PCR employed 60 Vbeta primers together with 13 Jbeta primers. Measured with immunoSEQ multiplex PCR; TCRdb has only the in-frame clones, and not every one. The table lists some 95,000 clones, about four fifths of them singletons, with around 6.7% in the top ten. This clone was picked up a small number of times. The antigen is not known. Regarding the study as a whole: Within the data, a cluster of highly shared sequence variants was likely a sequencing artifact. Later analysis indicated greater clonal expansion among HLA-associated TCR beta chains than among equally common other chains.

Material: PBMCs. The V gene is TRBV6-6, the J gene TRBJ2-3; possibly TRBD1 for D (5 bases). This clonotype was sampled from a man younger than 40 in good health and CMV-seronegative. CDR3 sequence reads: CASSYGDSYYTDTQYF. The CDR3 region has the DNA TGTGCCAGCAGTTACGGTGACAGCTACTACACAGATACGCAGTATTTT.